Given below is one T cell receptor beta chain in context. This sample stems from a study of blood T cell repertoires in COVID-19. The method was immunoSEQ multiplex PCR; TCRdb's version includes in-frame clones alone and lacks a portion of them. Of 250,000 to 350,000 clones detected, approximately 89% appear once; the ten largest clones hold roughly an eighth. The CDR3 is 14 residues long. In germline, CDR1 is SGHTA, CDR2 FQGNSA. Trimming stripped 6 bases from V and 0 bases from J, with 12 bases between. The chain employs TRBV7-2 and TRBJ2-7, with TRBD2 as a possible D gene (5 bases). This sequence originates from a woman aged 55-69 years with acute or convalescent COVID-19. The sample was peripheral blood. The CDR3 DNA is TGTGCCAGCAGTTACGCCCGGGGCTCCTACGAGCAGTACTTC. Translated, it gives CASSYARGSYEQYF.